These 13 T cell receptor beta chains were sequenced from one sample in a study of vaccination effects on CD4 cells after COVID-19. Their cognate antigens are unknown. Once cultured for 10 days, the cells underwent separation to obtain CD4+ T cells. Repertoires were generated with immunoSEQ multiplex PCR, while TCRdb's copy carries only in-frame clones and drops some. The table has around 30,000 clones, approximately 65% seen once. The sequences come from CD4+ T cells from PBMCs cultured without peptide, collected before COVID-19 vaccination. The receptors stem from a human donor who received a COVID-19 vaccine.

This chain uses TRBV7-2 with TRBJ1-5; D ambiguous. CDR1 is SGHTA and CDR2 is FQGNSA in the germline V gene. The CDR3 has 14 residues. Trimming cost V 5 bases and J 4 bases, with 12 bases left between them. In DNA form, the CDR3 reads TGTGCCAGCAGCCCCGGTACGGTGAATCAGCCCCAGCATTTT. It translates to CASSPGTVNQPQHF.

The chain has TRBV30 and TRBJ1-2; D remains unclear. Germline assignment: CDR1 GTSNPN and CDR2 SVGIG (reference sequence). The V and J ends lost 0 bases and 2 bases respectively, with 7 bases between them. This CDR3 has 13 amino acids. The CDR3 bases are TGTGCCTGGAGTGTCTCGGTGAACTATGGCTACACCTTC. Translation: CAWSVSVNYGYTF.

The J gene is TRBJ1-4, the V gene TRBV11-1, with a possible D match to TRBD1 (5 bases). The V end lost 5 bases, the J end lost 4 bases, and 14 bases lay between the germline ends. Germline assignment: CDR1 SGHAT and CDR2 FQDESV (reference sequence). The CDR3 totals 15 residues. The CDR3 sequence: CASSRQDTRNEKLFF. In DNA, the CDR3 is TGTGCCAGCAGCCGCCAGGACACACGTAATGAAAAACTGTTTTTT.

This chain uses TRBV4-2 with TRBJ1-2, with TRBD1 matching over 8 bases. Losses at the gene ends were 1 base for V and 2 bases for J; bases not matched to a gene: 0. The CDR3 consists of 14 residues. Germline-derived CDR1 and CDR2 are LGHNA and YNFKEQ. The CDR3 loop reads CASSQGDRNYGYTF. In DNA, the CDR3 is TGTGCCAGCAGCCAAGGGGACAGGAACTATGGCTACACCTTC.

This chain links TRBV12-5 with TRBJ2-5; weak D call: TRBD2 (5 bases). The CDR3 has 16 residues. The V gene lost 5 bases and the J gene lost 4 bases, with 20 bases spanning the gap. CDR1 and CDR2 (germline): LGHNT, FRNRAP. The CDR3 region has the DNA TGTGCTAGTGGTCCCGGGCTAGCAATATCGGGAGAGACCCAGTACTTC. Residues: CASGPGLAISGETQYF.

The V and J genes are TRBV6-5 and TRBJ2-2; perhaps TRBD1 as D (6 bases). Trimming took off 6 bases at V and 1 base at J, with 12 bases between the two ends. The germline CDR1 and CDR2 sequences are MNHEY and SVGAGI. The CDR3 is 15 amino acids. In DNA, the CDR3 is TGTGCCAGCAGACCGGGACACCAGAACACCGGGGAGCTGTTTTTT. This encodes CASRPGHQNTGELFF.

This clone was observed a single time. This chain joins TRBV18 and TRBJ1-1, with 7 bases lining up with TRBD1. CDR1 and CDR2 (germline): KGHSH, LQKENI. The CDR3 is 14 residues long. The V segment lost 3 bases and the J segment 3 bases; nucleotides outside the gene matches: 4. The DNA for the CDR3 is TGTGCCAGCTCACCGAGGGGGCCGGACACTGAAGCTTTCTTT. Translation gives CASSPRGPDTEAFF. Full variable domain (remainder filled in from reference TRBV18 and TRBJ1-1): NAGVMQNPRHLVRRRGQEARLRCSPMKGHSHVYWYRQLPEEGLKFMVYLQKENIIDESGMPKERFSAEFPKEGPSILRIQQVVRGDSAAYFCASSPRGPDTEAFFGQGTRLTVV.

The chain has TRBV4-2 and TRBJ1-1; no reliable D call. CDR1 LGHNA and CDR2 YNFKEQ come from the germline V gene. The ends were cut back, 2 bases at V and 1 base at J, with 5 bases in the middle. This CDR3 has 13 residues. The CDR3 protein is CASSQQENTEAFF. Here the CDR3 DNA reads TGTGCCAGCAGCCAACAAGAGAACACTGAAGCTTTCTTT.

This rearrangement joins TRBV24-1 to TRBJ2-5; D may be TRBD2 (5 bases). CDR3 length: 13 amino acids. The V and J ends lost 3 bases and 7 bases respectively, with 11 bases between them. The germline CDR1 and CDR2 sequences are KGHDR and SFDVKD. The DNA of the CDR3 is TGTGCCACCAGTGATGGGTCGGGGAGGACCCAGTACTTC. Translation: CATSDGSGRTQYF.

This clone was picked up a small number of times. This CDR3 reads CASSPDRGNTIYF. CDR3 bases: TGTGCCAGCAGCCCAGACAGGGGAAACACCATATATTTT. This chain connects TRBV2 to TRBJ1-3; D may be TRBD1 (6 bases). This CDR3 has 13 amino acids. V lost 6 bases and J lost 4, with 10 bases in between. Germline V gene sequence: CDR1 SNHLY, CDR2 FYNNEI.

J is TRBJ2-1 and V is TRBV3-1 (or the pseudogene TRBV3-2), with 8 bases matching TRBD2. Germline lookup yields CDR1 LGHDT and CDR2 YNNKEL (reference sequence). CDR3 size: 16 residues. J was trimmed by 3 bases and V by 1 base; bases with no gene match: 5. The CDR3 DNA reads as TGTGCCAGCAGCCAAGCAGGAGGGACTAGCTACAATGAGCAGTTCTTC. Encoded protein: CASSQAGGTSYNEQFF.

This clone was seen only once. CDR3 loop: CASSLGNSGANVLTF. CDR3 bases: TGTGCCAGCAGCTTAGGGAACTCTGGGGCCAACGTCCTGACTTTC. The chain carries TRBV5-8 and TRBJ2-6; D unclear. This CDR3 spans 15 amino acids. Per the germline V gene, CDR1 is SGHTS and CDR2 is YDEGEE. V lost 2 bases, J lost 0 bases, and 6 bases lay in between.

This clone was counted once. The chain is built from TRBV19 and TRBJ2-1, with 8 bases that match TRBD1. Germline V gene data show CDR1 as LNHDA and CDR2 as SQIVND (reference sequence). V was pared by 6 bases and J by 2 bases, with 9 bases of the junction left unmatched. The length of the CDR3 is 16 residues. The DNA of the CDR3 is TGTGCCAGTAGGTTGGGACAGGCAACAACCTACAATGAGCAGTTCTTC. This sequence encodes CASRLGQATTYNEQFF.